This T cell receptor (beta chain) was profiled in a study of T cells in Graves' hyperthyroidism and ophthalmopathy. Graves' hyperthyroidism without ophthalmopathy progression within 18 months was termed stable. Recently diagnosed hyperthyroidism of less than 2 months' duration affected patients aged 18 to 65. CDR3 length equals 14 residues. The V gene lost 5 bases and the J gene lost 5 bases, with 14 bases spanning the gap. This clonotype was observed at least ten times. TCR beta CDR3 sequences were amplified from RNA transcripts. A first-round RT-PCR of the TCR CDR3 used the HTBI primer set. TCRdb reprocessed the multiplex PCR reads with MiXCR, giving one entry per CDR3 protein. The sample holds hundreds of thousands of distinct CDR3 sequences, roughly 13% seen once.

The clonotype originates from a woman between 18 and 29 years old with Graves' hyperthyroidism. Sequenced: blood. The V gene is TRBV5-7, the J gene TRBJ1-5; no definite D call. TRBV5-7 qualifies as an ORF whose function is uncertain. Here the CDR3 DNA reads TGTGCCAGCAGTCAGGACGGTCACCATCAGCCCCAGCATTTT. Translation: CASSQDGHHQPQHF.